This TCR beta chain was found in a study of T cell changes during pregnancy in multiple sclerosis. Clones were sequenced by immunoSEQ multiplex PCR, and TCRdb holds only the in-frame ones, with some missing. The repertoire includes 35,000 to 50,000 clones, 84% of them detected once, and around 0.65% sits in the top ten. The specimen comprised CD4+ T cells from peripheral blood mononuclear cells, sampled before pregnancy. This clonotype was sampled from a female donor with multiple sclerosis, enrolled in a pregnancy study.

The CDR3 is CASSLEVGGGGKLFF. CDR3 nucleotides: TGTGCCAGCAGCTTAGAAGTCGGTGGAGGTGGAAAACTGTTTTTT. V usage is TRBV7-2 and J usage is TRBJ1-4; D is undetermined. The CDR3 is made up of 15 amino acids. Germline-derived CDR1 and CDR2 are SGHTA and FQGNSA. Deletions cut 1 base from V and 10 bases from J, with 16 bases between.